This T cell receptor (beta chain) was found in a study of response to subunit inactivated influenza vaccine. Study-wide points: The authors proposed limited new T cell recruitment per seasonal influenza vaccination.

TCRdb re-analysed the RT-PCR reads in MiXCR, keeping a single row per CDR3 protein. In the table there are about 190,000 distinct CDR3 sequences, approximately 15% of which are singletons. This clonotype was seen ten or more times. Its antigen is not known. From germline, CDR1 is SGHRS and CDR2 YFSETQ. The length of the CDR3 is 14 residues. J was trimmed by 4 bases and V by 1 base; bases with no gene match: 5. This sample comprised CD8+ T cells sorted from PBMCs, obtained 5 days after vaccination. The TCR comes from a man aged 50-60 years who received an inactivated influenza vaccine. The rearrangement uses TRBV5-1 and TRBJ2-7; 7 bases fit TRBD1. CDR3: CASSLIGTAYEQYF. The CDR3, as DNA: TGCGCCAGCAGCTTGATAGGGACAGCTTACGAGCAGTACTTC.